A single sample gave rise to the 8 T cell receptor beta chains below, sequenced in a study of CXCR4 blockade with PD-1 therapy in pancreatic cancer. Clones were sequenced by immunoSEQ multiplex PCR, and TCRdb holds only the in-frame ones, with some missing. The sample includes under 2,500 clones, about 40% of them seen just once. The sequenced material came from tumor tissue. The receptors here all came from a human donor with pancreatic ductal adenocarcinoma.

This chain links TRBV10-2 with TRBJ2-7, with 7 positions matching TRBD1. This CDR3 contains 13 residues. The germline V gene encodes CDR1 WSHSY and CDR2 SAAADI. CDR3 loop: CASTPPDRATWDV. The CDR3 DNA follows: TGCGCCAGCACCCCACCCGACAGGGCGACTTGGGACGTC.

The chain is built from TRBV10-2 and TRBJ1-1; a weak D match, TRBD1 (5 bases). Germline CDR1 reads WSHSY; CDR2 reads SAAADI. V was clipped by 5 bases and J by 1 base, with 8 bases between them. This CDR3 is built from 13 residues. CDR3 sequence: CASSPQGNTEAFF. DNA for the CDR3: TGCGCCAGCAGTCCCCAGGGGAACACTGAAGCTTTCTTT.

V gene TRBV30 combines with J gene TRBJ1-1; tentatively, D is TRBD1 (5 bases). Looked up from germline, CDR1 is GTSNPN and CDR2 is SVGIG (reference sequence). This CDR3 is built from 13 residues. Trimming cost V 5 bases and J 0 bases, with 10 bases left between them. CDR3 DNA sequence: TGTGCCTGGGAACGACAGTTGAACACTGAAGCTTTCTTT. Protein sequence: CAWERQLNTEAFF.

The chain has TRBV19 and TRBJ2-6; D might be TRBD2 (7 bases). Between the trimmed V and J ends, which lost 11 bases and 4 bases, there was a span of 27 bases. The CDR3 consists of 18 residues. Germline CDR1 reads LNHDA; CDR2 reads SQIVND (reference sequence). The CDR3 protein is CASQRGGPLPGGANVLTF. The CDR3 region has the DNA TGTGCCTCCCAGAGGGGGGGACCTCTCCCCGGAGGGGCCAACGTCCTGACTTTC.

This clone rates as medium-sized. V and J are TRBV12-2 and TRBJ2-2; the DNA was not used to check the table's D call, TRBD1. TRBV12-2 is a documented pseudogene. CDR3 size: 14 residues. Here the CDR3 DNA reads TGTGCTAGCACCCCAGGGGTTGGGACCGGGGAGCTGTTTTTT. Translation gives CASTPGVGTGELFF.

This chain uses TRBV2 with TRBJ2-1, with 11 bases matching TRBD2. The CDR3 length is 15 residues. The germline gives CDR1 SNHLY, CDR2 FYNNEI. The V and J ends lost 4 bases and 5 bases, in that order; junction bases with no gene match: 4. In DNA, the CDR3 is TGTGCCAGCAGTGGCCAACTAGCGGGGGACAATGAGCAGTTCTTC. Its protein is CASSGQLAGDNEQFF.

This clone was seen just once. The rearrangement links TRBV19 to TRBJ1-3; D not certain. CDR3 size: 16 residues. CDR1 and CDR2 from the germline V gene are LNHDA and SQIVND (reference sequence). Trimming pared 2 bases from V and 0 bases from J, leaving 11 bases between. CDR3 in amino acids: CASSIMWARSGNTIYF. CDR3 DNA: TGTGCCAGTAGTATAATGTGGGCCCGCTCTGGAAACACCATATATTTT. Complete variable domain (other parts from reference TRBV19 and TRBJ1-3): DGGITQSPKYLFRKEGQNVTLSCEQNLNHDAMYWYRQDPGQGLRLIYYSQIVNDFQKGDIAEGYSVSREKKESFPLTVTSAQKNPTAFYLCASSIMWARSGNTIYFGEGSWLTVV.

A few counts support this clone. One end of the junction varies from germline; a read error may be responsible. Here the CDR3 DNA reads TGTGCCATCAGTGTTTCAGGTTCCGGGGAGCTGTTTTTT. Translation: CAISVSGSGELFF. The rearrangement links TRBV6-8 to TRBJ2-2; D ambiguous. Germline CDR1 and CDR2: MNHGY and SAAAGT. There are 13 residues in the CDR3.